A single sample is the source of the 12 T cell receptor beta chains below, sequenced in a study of beta chain features in type 1 diabetes. Study observations and caveats: Shortening that was moderate but significant affected the TCRB CDR3s of Type 1 diabetes patients in all four CD4+ subsets.

These receptors lack a known antigen. TCRB transcripts that were expressed got sequenced, as all of the isolated RNA had been reverse transcribed. Measured with immunoSEQ multiplex PCR; TCRdb has only the in-frame clones, and not every one. Among hundreds of thousands of clones listed, 11% to 15% were seen once. The sample taken for sequencing was naive CD4+ T cells from blood. These TCRs come from a man between 18 and 29 years old with type 1 diabetes.

The table lists this clone with a few counts. The chain combines TRBV20-1 with TRBJ2-1, with D tentatively TRBD1 or TRBD2 (5 bases each). The CDR3 covers 10 residues. With 3 bases removed from V and 13 bases from J, the gap between germline ends came to 10 bases. CDR1 and CDR2 from the germline V gene are DFQATT and SNEGSKA (reference sequence). The CDR3 is CSASRDRQFF. CDR3 bases: TGCAGTGCTAGCCGGGACCGCCAGTTCTTC.

The chain joins TRBV10-3 to TRBJ1-5, with D perhaps TRBD1 (5 bases). The CDR3 has 15 residues. Between the trimmed V and J ends, which lost 4 bases and 7 bases, there was a span of 17 bases. CDR1 and CDR2 from the germline V gene are ENHRY and SYGVKD. DNA of the CDR3: TGTGCCATCAGTGCTACACACGGGGGGGAACAGCCCCAGCATTTT. Residues: CAISATHGGEQPQHF.

The V call is TRBV7-2, the J call TRBJ2-7; maybe TRBD1 (6 bases). The CDR3 has 14 amino acids. Germline V gene data show CDR1 as SGHTA and CDR2 as FQGNSA. V lost 0 bases and J 5 bases, leaving 11 bases between the germline ends. The CDR3 DNA follows: TGTGCCAGCAGCTTAGCGCACAGGGAAAACGAGCAGTACTTC. It is translated as CASSLAHRENEQYF.

The V and J genes are TRBV7-9 and TRBJ2-2; D tentatively fits TRBD1 or TRBD2 (5 bases each). Trimming pared 5 bases from V and 4 bases from J, leaving 17 bases between. The CDR3 is made up of 16 amino acids. The germline gives CDR1 SEHNR, CDR2 FQNEAQ (reference sequence). CDR3 sequence reads: CASSLPGYRGTGELFF. CDR3 bases: TGTGCCAGCAGCCTACCAGGGTATCGGGGCACCGGGGAGCTGTTTTTT.

This chain uses TRBV29-1 with TRBJ2-7; D assignment may be TRBD1 or TRBD2 (6 bases each). The germline V gene has CDR1 SQVTM and CDR2 ANQGSEA. Deletions cut 4 bases from V and 4 bases from J, with 17 bases between. The CDR3 is 14 amino acids. Written as DNA, the CDR3 is TGCAGCGTTGTTGGTGTGAGGGGGGCGTACGAGCAGTACTTC. Translating gives CSVVGVRGAYEQYF.

V is TRBV30 and J is TRBJ1-2; 7 nucleotides agree with TRBD1. This CDR3 has 17 amino acids. Germline trimming cut 2 bases from V and 0 bases from J; bases unmatched to any gene: 12. Germline V gives CDR1 GTSNPN, CDR2 SVGIG (reference sequence). The CDR3 DNA is TGTGCCTGGAGTACTACCCTACAGGGGACAACTAACTATGGCTACACCTTC. This sequence encodes CAWSTTLQGTTNYGYTF.

This clone was seen more than once but under ten times. The chain has TRBV14 and TRBJ1-1, with D possibly TRBD1 on 6 matching bases. V lost 8 bases to trimming and J lost 0 bases, with 10 bases between them. The CDR3 is made up of 13 amino acids. Germline V lookup: CDR1 SGHDN, CDR2 FVKESK. The CDR3: CASRGALNTEAFF. The CDR3 DNA follows: TGTGCCAGCCGGGGGGCGTTGAACACTGAAGCTTTCTTT.

Only a few counts were recorded for this clone. The chain has TRBV25-1 and TRBJ1-2, with D possibly matching TRBD1 (6 bases). The V gene lost 1 base and the J gene lost 4 bases, with 7 bases spanning the gap. Germline lookup yields CDR1 MGHDK and CDR2 SYGVNS. This CDR3 region has 13 residues. The CDR3 loop reads CASSELQGYGYTF. The DNA of the CDR3 is TGTGCCAGCAGTGAATTACAGGGCTATGGCTACACCTTC.

The V call is TRBV5-1, the J call TRBJ2-7; TRBD1 matches at 10 bases. The CDR3 runs 17 residues. In germline, CDR1 is SGHRS, CDR2 YFSETQ. V trimming: 4 bases; J trimming: 4 bases; junction bases outside the gene matches: 14. For the CDR3, the DNA is TGCGCCAGCAGCCGTTGGGCGGTTGGGACAGGGGAATACGAGCAGTACTTC. Its translation is CASSRWAVGTGEYEQYF. Variable domain in full (rest from reference TRBV5-1 and TRBJ2-7): KAGVTQTPRYLIKTRGQQVTLSCSPISGHRSVSWYQQTPGQGLQFLFEYFSETQRNKGNFPGRFSGRQFSNSRSEMNVSTLELGDSALYLCASSRWAVGTGEYEQYFGPGTRLTVT.

The chain is built from TRBV5-1 and TRBJ2-1; 10 bases fit TRBD2. The CDR3 loop spans 15 amino acids. The junction had 2 bases not matched to a gene; V was cut back by 3 bases and J by 2 bases. Per germline, CDR1 SGHRS and CDR2 YFSETQ. CDR3 nucleotide sequence: TGCGCCAGCAGCTCCCTAGCGGGAGCCTACAATGAGCAGTTCTTC. The encoded protein is CASSSLAGAYNEQFF.

This clone was observed a few times. DNA of the CDR3: TGTGCCAGCAGCTTAGCGGGCCCTTCCTACAATGAGCAGTTCTTC. Protein product: CASSLAGPSYNEQFF. This chain joins TRBV6-1 and TRBJ2-1; TRBD2 agrees at 7 bases. V shed 6 bases, J shed 1 base, and the junction held 6 bases outside the gene matches. This CDR3 has 15 residues. CDR1 is MNHNS, CDR2 SASEGT, per germline.

CDR3 sequence: CASSGPGRSYGYTF. DNA for the CDR3: TGTGCCAGCAGTGGGCCCGGACGTAGCTATGGCTACACCTTC. The J gene is TRBJ1-2, the V gene TRBV2, with D hard to call. Between the trimmed V and J ends, which lost 4 bases and 4 bases, there was a span of 13 bases. Looked up from germline, CDR1 is SNHLY and CDR2 is FYNNEI. The CDR3 has 14 amino acids.